This is a list of T cell receptor beta chains from one sample in a study of memory CD4+ T cells and cytomegalovirus serostatus. Sequenced by immunoSEQ multiplex PCR; TCRdb stores in-frame clones only, minus some. This table holds tens of thousands of clones, roughly 83% found once. The source material was memory CD4+ T cells from blood. All receptors come from an adult in good health and CMV-seronegative. Both conserved end residues are part of each CDR3. Fields, in order: J gene, clone size, D gene, V gene, CDR3 DNA, CDR3 protein. The D gene is left open where the match is weak. Not every row has a clone size; where given, it reads once, few, many or a size class.

j_gene: TRBJ2-5; abundance: .; d_gene: TRBD2; v_gene: TRBV5-1; CDR3nt: TGCGCCAGCAGCTTGGTGCCCGGGAGGCAAGAGACCCAGTACTTC; CDR3aa: CASSLVPGRQETQYF
j_gene: TRBJ2-2; abundance: .; d_gene: .; v_gene: TRBV7-6; CDR3nt: TGTGCCAGCAGCTTCTTAGTCGGCGGGGAGCTGTTTTTT; CDR3aa: CASSFLVGGELFF
j_gene: TRBJ1-2; abundance: .; d_gene: .; v_gene: TRBV30; CDR3nt: TGTGCCTTAAATGAGAAGAGGGGAGGTAGAAATGGCTACACCTTC; CDR3aa: CALNEKRGGRNGYTF
j_gene: TRBJ1-2; abundance: .; d_gene: .; v_gene: TRBV2; CDR3nt: TGTGCCAGCAGTGAATACCGGGGTGTTACGGGTGGCTACACCTTC; CDR3aa: CASSEYRGVTGGYTF
j_gene: TRBJ2-7; abundance: .; d_gene: TRBD1; v_gene: TRBV5-1; CDR3nt: TGCGCCAGCAGCGTGCGGACAGGGGGTGAGCAGTACTTC; CDR3aa: CASSVRTGGEQYF
j_gene: TRBJ2-3; abundance: once; d_gene: .; v_gene: TRBV7-3; CDR3nt: TGTGCCAGCAGCTCAGGGGCAGATACGCAGTATTTT; CDR3aa: CASSSGADTQYF
j_gene: TRBJ1-6; abundance: .; d_gene: .; v_gene: TRBV19; CDR3nt: TGTGCCAGTACCAAAGCGAGCTCCTATAATTCACCCCTCCACTTT; CDR3aa: CASTKASSYNSPLHF
j_gene: TRBJ2-5; abundance: .; d_gene: .; v_gene: TRBV11-2; CDR3nt: TGTGCCAGCAGCCCCCTTAGCGGACGCCAAGAGGCCCAGTACTTC; CDR3aa: CASSPLSGRQEAQYF
j_gene: TRBJ2-1; abundance: few; d_gene: .; v_gene: TRBV7-6; CDR3nt: TGTGCCAGCAGCTTAACCAGCCAAAGTTCCTACAATGAGCAGTTCTTC; CDR3aa: CASSLTSQSSYNEQFF
j_gene: TRBJ1-1; abundance: .; d_gene: .; v_gene: TRBV27; CDR3nt: TGTGCCAGCAGCCCGGACAGAATCCTTAACACTGAAGCTTTCTTT; CDR3aa: CASSPDRILNTEAFF
j_gene: TRBJ2-3; abundance: .; d_gene: TRBD2; v_gene: TRBV7-2; CDR3nt: TGTGCCAGCAGCCCTGGGGGGGTCACAGATACGCAGTATTTT; CDR3aa: CASSPGGVTDTQYF
j_gene: TRBJ2-1; abundance: .; d_gene: TRBD2; v_gene: TRBV9; CDR3nt: TGTGCCAGCAGCTCAGGACTAGCGGGAGGGATCTCCTACAATGAGCAGTTCTTC; CDR3aa: CASSSGLAGGISYNEQFF
j_gene: TRBJ2-5; abundance: .; d_gene: TRBD1; v_gene: TRBV6-5; CDR3nt: TGTGCCAGCAGTTACTTGGGACAGCCGCAAGAGACCCAGTACTTC; CDR3aa: CASSYLGQPQETQYF
j_gene: TRBJ1-1; abundance: few; d_gene: .; v_gene: TRBV10-2; CDR3nt: TGCGCCAGCAGTGAAGGGTGGTCCTTGACTGAAGCTTTCTTT; CDR3aa: CASSEGWSLTEAFF
j_gene: TRBJ2-5; abundance: .; d_gene: TRBD1; v_gene: TRBV7-8; CDR3nt: TGTGCCAGCAGCTTAGGTGCCGGGCTCTCCCAGGGGGAGCAGTACTTC; CDR3aa: CASSLGAGLSQGEQYF
j_gene: TRBJ1-3; abundance: .; d_gene: .; v_gene: TRBV7-9; CDR3nt: TGTGCCAGCAGCCCGCTTAGGGATACTGGAAACACCATATATTTT; CDR3aa: CASSPLRDTGNTIYF
j_gene: TRBJ1-2; abundance: .; d_gene: .; v_gene: TRBV6-5; CDR3nt: TGTGCCAGCAGTACTTCTACAGGAGAATATGGCTACACCTTC; CDR3aa: CASSTSTGEYGYTF
j_gene: TRBJ2-3; abundance: once; d_gene: .; v_gene: TRBV6-5; CDR3nt: TGTGCCAGCAGTTACTACAGGGTATCAGATACGCAGTATTTT; CDR3aa: CASSYYRVSDTQYF
j_gene: TRBJ1-1; abundance: .; d_gene: .; v_gene: TRBV5-8; CDR3nt: TGTGCCAGCATGGGACACCCGAACACTGAAGCTTTCTTT; CDR3aa: CASMGHPNTEAFF
j_gene: TRBJ2-3; abundance: .; d_gene: .; v_gene: TRBV30; CDR3nt: TGTGCCTGGGGCGGAGCCAGCACAGATACGCAGTATTTT; CDR3aa: CAWGGASTDTQYF
j_gene: TRBJ1-1; abundance: .; d_gene: .; v_gene: TRBV30; CDR3nt: TGTGCCTGGAGCATGGCGGAGAGGACGGAGGCTTTCTTT; CDR3aa: CAWSMAERTEAFF
j_gene: TRBJ1-1; abundance: .; d_gene: .; v_gene: TRBV4-1; CDR3nt: TGCGCCAGCAGCCACAACAGGGACCGTAACACTGAAGCTTTCTTT; CDR3aa: CASSHNRDRNTEAFF
j_gene: TRBJ1-4; abundance: .; d_gene: .; v_gene: TRBV2; CDR3nt: TGTGCCAGCAGTGACCGAGCGACAGGTCTGGGTGAAAAACTGTTTTTT; CDR3aa: CASSDRATGLGEKLFF
j_gene: TRBJ1-2; abundance: .; d_gene: .; v_gene: TRBV5-1; CDR3nt: TGCGCCAGCAGTCTTACGGACGGGAGCCATGGCTACACCTTC; CDR3aa: CASSLTDGSHGYTF
j_gene: TRBJ2-3; abundance: .; d_gene: TRBD2; v_gene: TRBV6-1; CDR3nt: TGTGCCAGCAGTGGCCGATCTAGCGGGAGGAACCCCGATACGCAGTATTTT; CDR3aa: CASSGRSSGRNPDTQYF
j_gene: TRBJ1-3; abundance: few; d_gene: .; v_gene: TRBV7-6; CDR3nt: TGTGCCAGCAGCCCCGCCGGGACAAAAGGAAACACCATATATTTT; CDR3aa: CASSPAGTKGNTIYF
j_gene: TRBJ1-4; abundance: .; d_gene: TRBD1; v_gene: TRBV5-4; CDR3nt: TGTGCCAGCAGTAACAGGGGAACAACTAATGAAAAACTGTTTTTT; CDR3aa: CASSNRGTTNEKLFF
j_gene: TRBJ1-5; abundance: few; d_gene: .; v_gene: TRBV6-1; CDR3nt: TGTGCCAGCAGTGACCAGCTCAATCAGCCCCAGCATTTT; CDR3aa: CASSDQLNQPQHF
j_gene: TRBJ2-1; abundance: .; d_gene: TRBD2; v_gene: TRBV4-1; CDR3nt: TGCGCCAGCAGCCCTATAGCGGGAAAGCAGTTCTTC; CDR3aa: CASSPIAGKQFF
j_gene: TRBJ1-1; abundance: .; d_gene: .; v_gene: TRBV11-2; CDR3nt: TGTGCCAGCAGCTCGATTGACAGGAGGGTGAATGAAGCTTTCTTT; CDR3aa: CASSSIDRRVNEAFF
j_gene: TRBJ2-1; abundance: .; d_gene: TRBD1; v_gene: TRBV7-2; CDR3nt: TGTGCCAGCAGCAAGGACAGGGCTGATGAGCAGTTCTTC; CDR3aa: CASSKDRADEQFF
j_gene: TRBJ1-2; abundance: .; d_gene: .; v_gene: TRBV19; CDR3nt: TGTGCCAGTAGTGGCTCACGGGGGCTTGGTGGCTACACCTTC; CDR3aa: CASSGSRGLGGYTF
j_gene: TRBJ1-1; abundance: .; d_gene: TRBD1; v_gene: TRBV6-5; CDR3nt: TGTGCCAGCAGTCCGGACAGGGGGCATTACACTGAAGCTTTCTTT; CDR3aa: CASSPDRGHYTEAFF
j_gene: TRBJ1-2; abundance: .; d_gene: .; v_gene: TRBV10-1; CDR3nt: TGCGCCAGCAGTGAGTCGTCGGGATATGGCTACACCTTC; CDR3aa: CASSESSGYGYTF
j_gene: TRBJ2-3; abundance: .; d_gene: .; v_gene: TRBV19; CDR3nt: TGTGCCAGTAGTCCGGGAGTTAGGGCAGATACGCAGTATTTT; CDR3aa: CASSPGVRADTQYF
j_gene: TRBJ1-5; abundance: .; d_gene: .; v_gene: TRBV6-5; CDR3nt: TGTGCCAGCAGTTTAGGACCGGGACACTTGATTCAGCCCCAGCATTTT; CDR3aa: CASSLGPGHLIQPQHF
j_gene: TRBJ2-7; abundance: .; d_gene: .; v_gene: TRBV7-9; CDR3nt: TGTGCCAGCAGTTTCGCCTATGGAGCCTTAAACGAGCAGTACTTC; CDR3aa: CASSFAYGALNEQYF
j_gene: TRBJ1-1; abundance: .; d_gene: .; v_gene: TRBV11-1; CDR3nt: TGTGCCAGCAGCTTAGAACATCATTATGAAGCTTTCTTT; CDR3aa: CASSLEHHYEAFF
j_gene: TRBJ1-2; abundance: .; d_gene: TRBD1; v_gene: TRBV6-5; CDR3nt: TGTGCCAGCAGTTCAGGGGGGGGCTACACCTTC; CDR3aa: CASSSGGGYTF
j_gene: TRBJ2-3; abundance: .; d_gene: TRBD2; v_gene: TRBV19; CDR3nt: TGTGCCAGTAGTGCCCGAGGAGGTAGCGGGAGTCCAGATACGCAGTATTTT; CDR3aa: CASSARGGSGSPDTQYF
j_gene: TRBJ2-2; abundance: .; d_gene: .; v_gene: TRBV7-2; CDR3nt: TGTGCCAGCAGCTTCCAAAGCTGGGAGCTGTTTTTT; CDR3aa: CASSFQSWELFF
j_gene: TRBJ2-7; abundance: .; d_gene: TRBD2; v_gene: TRBV5-1; CDR3nt: TGCGCCAGCAGTAAGGGGACTAGCGGGAGTACGACGGCCTACGAGCAGTACTTC; CDR3aa: CASSKGTSGSTTAYEQYF
j_gene: TRBJ2-7; abundance: .; d_gene: TRBD2; v_gene: TRBV19; CDR3nt: TGTGCCAGTAGTATGATGTCTAGCGGGAGCAACGAGCAGTACTTC; CDR3aa: CASSMMSSGSNEQYF
j_gene: TRBJ2-7; abundance: .; d_gene: TRBD1; v_gene: TRBV5-1; CDR3nt: TGCGCCAGCAGCCCCGGACAGGGTTATTTCTACGAGCAGTACTTC; CDR3aa: CASSPGQGYFYEQYF
j_gene: TRBJ2-7; abundance: few; d_gene: .; v_gene: TRBV2; CDR3nt: TGTGCCAGCAGTCTGTACTCCTACGAGCAGTACTTC; CDR3aa: CASSLYSYEQYF
j_gene: TRBJ2-1; abundance: .; d_gene: TRBD2; v_gene: TRBV7-2; CDR3nt: TGTGCCAGCAGCGTACTAGCGGGGGGGATCGAGGAGCAGTTCTTC; CDR3aa: CASSVLAGGIEEQFF
j_gene: TRBJ1-1; abundance: .; d_gene: TRBD1; v_gene: TRBV7-8; CDR3nt: TGTGCCAGCAGCGTCCAGGGGGTGGACACTGAAGCTTTCTTT; CDR3aa: CASSVQGVDTEAFF
j_gene: TRBJ2-7; abundance: .; d_gene: .; v_gene: TRBV11-2; CDR3nt: TGTGCCAGCAGCTTAGGCCCCAGCTACGAGCAGTACTTC; CDR3aa: CASSLGPSYEQYF
j_gene: TRBJ1-1; abundance: .; d_gene: .; v_gene: TRBV5-1; CDR3nt: TGCGCCAGCAGCACACACCGCGGTCGAGGGACTGAAGCTTTCTTT; CDR3aa: CASSTHRGRGTEAFF
j_gene: TRBJ2-7; abundance: .; d_gene: .; v_gene: TRBV5-1; CDR3nt: TGCGCCAGCAGCCTGGCAGGGCGGTACGAGCAGTACTTC; CDR3aa: CASSLAGRYEQYF